This entry features one T cell receptor beta chain sequence. Assay used: immunoSEQ multiplex PCR; TCRdb lists only in-frame clones, some missing. The sample contains 150,000 to 200,000 clones, roughly nine tenths of which appear only once. CDR3 length: 15 residues. After removal of 4 bases from V and 6 bases from J, the junction contained 10 bases not matched to a gene. Germline V gene data show CDR1 as SGDLS and CDR2 as YYNGEE. The entry originates in a study of cytomegalovirus exposure and HLA in healthy donors. The sequencing input was PBMCs. J is TRBJ2-7 and V is TRBV9, with TRBD1 matching over 10 bases. The origin of this receptor is a woman in her twenties or thirties in good health and CMV-seronegative. The CDR3 nucleotides are TGTGCCAGCAGCACTAGGACAGGGGGATCGTCCGAGCAGTACTTC. Encoded protein: CASSTRTGGSSEQYF.